This T cell receptor (beta chain) was identified in a study of T cells after yellow fever vaccination. Study results and limitations: Weaker overall, the secondary response nonetheless peaked faster (day 5 versus 15).

The TCR cDNA carried a universal primer site and UMIs from 5'RACE template switching. One entry per CDR3 protein results from TCRdb running MiXCR on the 5' RACE reads. The sample consists of under 550,000 distinct CDR3 sequences, just over 20% of them appearing once. On this clonotype itself: The antigen remains unidentified.

This CDR3 region has 16 residues. Germline V gene sequence: CDR1 SGHTA, CDR2 FQGNSA. The V gene lost 4 bases and the J gene lost 3 bases, with 13 bases spanning the gap. The material was PBMCs, obtained 21 days after the first yellow fever vaccination. The chain uses TRBV7-2 and TRBJ1-6; no clear D. This TCR was recovered from a man between 18 and 35 years old who received the YFV17D yellow fever vaccine. The chain's CDR3 is CASSSGSIYYNSPLHF. DNA for the CDR3: TGTGCCAGCAGCTCCGGCTCCATTTACTATAATTCACCCCTCCACTTT.